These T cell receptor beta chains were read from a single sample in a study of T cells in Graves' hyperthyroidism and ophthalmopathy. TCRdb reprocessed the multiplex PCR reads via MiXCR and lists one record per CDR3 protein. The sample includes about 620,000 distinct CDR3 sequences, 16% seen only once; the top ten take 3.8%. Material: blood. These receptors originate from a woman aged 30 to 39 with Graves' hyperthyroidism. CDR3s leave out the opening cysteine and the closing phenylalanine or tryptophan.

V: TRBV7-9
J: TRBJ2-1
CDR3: ASSPWSRDGTSSYNEQF

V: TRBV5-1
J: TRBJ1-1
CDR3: ASSPPDGTLAEAF

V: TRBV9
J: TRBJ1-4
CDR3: ASSVGVSEKLF

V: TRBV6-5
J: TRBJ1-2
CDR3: ASSYGGTGLRGYT

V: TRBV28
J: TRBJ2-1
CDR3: ASSFIGNEQF

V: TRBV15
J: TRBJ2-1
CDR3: ATSGPGSGDANEQF

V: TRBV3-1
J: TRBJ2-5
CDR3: ASSLRAAIRIETQY

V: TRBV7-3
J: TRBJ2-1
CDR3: ASSVTGQGSNNEQF

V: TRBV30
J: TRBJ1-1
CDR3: AWSVDEGGGTEAF

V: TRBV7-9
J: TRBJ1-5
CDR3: ASSLWGGSNQPQH

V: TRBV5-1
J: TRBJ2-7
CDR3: ASSDQAGTGEQY

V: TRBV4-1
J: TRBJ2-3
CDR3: ASSLELDTQY

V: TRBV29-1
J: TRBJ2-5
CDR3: SVEGGPRQETQY

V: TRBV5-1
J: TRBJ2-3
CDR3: ATRPTSGNTDTQY

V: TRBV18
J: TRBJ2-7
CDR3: ASSLEGRPEQY

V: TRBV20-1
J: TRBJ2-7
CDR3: SAFQRGTGQGEVAASYEQY

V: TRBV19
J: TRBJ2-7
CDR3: ASRIVAGEVYEQY

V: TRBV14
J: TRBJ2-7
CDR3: ASSQPSGSCEQY

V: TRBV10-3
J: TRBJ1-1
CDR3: AISLQGGNTEAF

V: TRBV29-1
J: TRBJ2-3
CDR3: SVATGLTSTDTQY

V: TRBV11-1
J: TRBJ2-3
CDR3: ASSLKQSGSTDTQY

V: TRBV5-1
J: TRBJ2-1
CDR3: ASSLRQGMFDEQF

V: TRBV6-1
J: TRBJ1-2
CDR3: ASSPRRQGPNYGYT

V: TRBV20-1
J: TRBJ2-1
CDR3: SARNSGRVYNEQF

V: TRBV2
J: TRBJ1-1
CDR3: ASSRQGVNTEAF

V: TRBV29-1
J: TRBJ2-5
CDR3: SVGVGLQETQY

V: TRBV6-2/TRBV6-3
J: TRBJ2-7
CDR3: ASSFHYSGFSSYEQY

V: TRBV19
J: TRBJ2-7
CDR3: ASSMVTSGSYEQY

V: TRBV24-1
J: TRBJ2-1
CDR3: ATGTSVNEQF

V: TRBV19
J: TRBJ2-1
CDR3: ASKEIAGYNEQF

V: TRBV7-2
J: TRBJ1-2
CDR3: ASSLGTGGAWANYGYT

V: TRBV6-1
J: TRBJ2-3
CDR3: ASTGLAERTDTQY

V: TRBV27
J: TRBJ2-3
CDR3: ASSLSRTGRDTQY

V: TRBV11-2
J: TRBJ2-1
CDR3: ASSSGLAGSNEQF

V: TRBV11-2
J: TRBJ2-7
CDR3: ASSFGLVSYEQY

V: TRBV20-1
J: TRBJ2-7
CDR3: SAYRVGEQY

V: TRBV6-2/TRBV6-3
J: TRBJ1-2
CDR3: ASSYSGATGGYT

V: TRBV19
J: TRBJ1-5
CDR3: ASSIGTANQPQH

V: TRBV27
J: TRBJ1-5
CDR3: ASSRLLGGNNQPQH

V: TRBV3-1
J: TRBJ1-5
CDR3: ASSQDGDGNQPQH

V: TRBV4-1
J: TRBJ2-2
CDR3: ASSQEEQLGGELF

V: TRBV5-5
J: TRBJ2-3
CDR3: ASSWGAGQQY

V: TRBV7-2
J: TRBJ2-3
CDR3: ASSSSPGAGEQDTQY

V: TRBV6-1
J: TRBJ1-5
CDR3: ASSPLDRINQPQH

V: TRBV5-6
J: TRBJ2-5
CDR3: ASSLLSPGQTQY

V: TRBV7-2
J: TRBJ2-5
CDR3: ASSLAGLGETQY